A selection of T cell receptor beta chains follows, all from one sample in a study of T cell repertoires in cytomegalovirus infection. TCRdb called the reads again in MiXCR, with one record for every CDR3 protein. The sample yields about 400,000 distinct CDR3 sequences, roughly 20% seen once. Sequencing used PBMCs. These receptors all stem from a human donor in good health (CMV status not recorded). Some clones in this sample may be carry-over from other donors' samples. The CDR3 runs from the conserved cysteine through the conserved F or W. Each record gives: clone size, V gene, D gene, J gene, CDR3 protein, CDR3 DNA. The D gene is left open where the match is weak. The listing skips clone size in some rows; elsewhere it reads once, few, many or a size class.

>NA|TRBV12-3/TRBV12-4|NA|TRBJ1-6
CASGRQALNSPLHF
TGTGCCAGCGGAAGACAGGCCCTTAATTCACCCCTCCACTTT
>NA|TRBV27|NA|TRBJ1-2
CASSPHIPVGGYTF
TGTGCCAGCAGTCCCCATATCCCCGTAGGTGGCTACACCTTC
>many|TRBV7-2|NA|TRBJ1-1
CASSRDSQNTEAFF
TGTGCCAGCAGCCGAGACAGCCAGAACACTGAAGCTTTCTTT
>NA|TRBV2|TRBD2|TRBJ2-1
CASRVLAGEPRKFF
TGTGCCAGCAGGGTACTAGCGGGGGAGCCAAGAAAGTTCTTC
>many|TRBV6-5|TRBD1|TRBJ1-2
CASSLYGTGGRFDYGYTF
TGTGCCAGCAGTCTATATGGGACAGGGGGCCGTTTTGACTATGGCTACACCTTC
>few|TRBV2|TRBD1|TRBJ2-2
CASSRDRDYNGELFF
TGTGCCAGCAGTCGCGACAGGGATTATAACGGGGAGCTGTTTTTT
>NA|TRBV2|NA|TRBJ2-7
CASSGTEYEQYF
TGTGCCAGCAGTGGGACAGAGTACGAGCAGTACTTC
>NA|TRBV6-2/TRBV6-3|NA|TRBJ1-1
CASSQTVSTEAFF
TGTGCCAGCAGTCAGACTGTTAGCACTGAAGCTTTCTTT
>NA|TRBV6-2/TRBV6-3|TRBD2|TRBJ2-5
CASSYRLAGETQYF
TGTGCCAGCAGTTACCGGCTAGCGGGAGAGACCCAGTACTTC
>NA|TRBV20-1|NA|TRBJ1-1
CSATLGGSSNTEAFF
TGCAGTGCTACCCTCGGCGGCTCTTCTAACACTGAAGCTTTCTTT
>NA|TRBV29-1|TRBD2|TRBJ2-1
CSVDSGRGSYNEQFF
TGCAGCGTGGACAGCGGGAGGGGGTCCTACAATGAGCAGTTCTTC
>NA|TRBV6-2/TRBV6-3|NA|TRBJ2-1
CASSYLATAFSYNEQFF
TGTGCCAGCAGTTATCTCGCGACAGCTTTCTCCTACAATGAGCAGTTCTTC
>NA|TRBV25-1|NA|TRBJ1-4
CASSSPGAGDEKLFF
TGTGCCAGCAGTTCCCCGGGGGCAGGGGATGAAAAACTGTTTTTT
>NA|TRBV28|TRBD2|TRBJ2-5
CATRTSGGLETQYF
TGTGCCACCCGGACTAGCGGGGGCCTGGAGACCCAGTACTTC
>NA|TRBV20-1|NA|TRBJ2-1
CSAGMDEQFF
TGCAGTGCGGGGATGGATGAGCAGTTCTTC
>NA|TRBV28|TRBD2|TRBJ2-4
CASRGGGTKNIKYF
TGTGCCAGCAGGGGGGGGGGAACCAAAAACATTAAGTACTTC
>NA|TRBV10-3|TRBD1|TRBJ1-1
CAISNTGGVNTEAFF
TGTGCCATCAGCAACACAGGGGGCGTAAACACTGAAGCTTTCTTT
>few|TRBV2|TRBD2|TRBJ2-1
CASSALAGRSYNEQFF
TGTGCCAGCAGTGCCCTAGCGGGACGGTCGTACAATGAGCAGTTCTTC
>NA|TRBV2|NA|TRBJ2-2
CAILRRITNTGELFF
TGTGCCATACTAAGGAGGATTACTAACACCGGGGAGCTGTTTTTT
>many|TRBV24-1|NA|TRBJ2-2
CATSVPFTGELFF
TGTGCCACCAGTGTACCATTTACCGGGGAGCTGTTTTTT
>many|TRBV4-3|NA|TRBJ2-7
CASSQDLGDLFYEQYF
TGCGCCAGCAGCCAAGATTTGGGGGATCTCTTTTACGAGCAGTACTTC
>many|TRBV7-2|NA|TRBJ2-7
CASSSRWVGRMNEQYF
TGTGCCAGCAGCTCCCGGTGGGTGGGTCGGATGAACGAGCAGTACTTC
>NA|TRBV7-9|NA|TRBJ2-5
CASSLVGGGETQYF
TGTGCCAGCAGCTTAGTGGGAGGAGGAGAGACCCAGTACTTC
>many|TRBV7-6|NA|TRBJ1-4
CASSPRTRKNEKLFF
TGTGCCAGCAGCCCGAGGACAAGAAAGAATGAAAAACTGTTTTTT
>many|TRBV10-3|TRBD2|TRBJ2-3
CAISESKGTTQGTQYF
TGTGCCATCAGTGAGTCGAAAGGGACTACCCAAGGTACGCAGTATTTT
>NA|TRBV7-9|TRBD1|TRBJ1-2
CASSSQGESGYTF
TGTGCCAGCAGCTCTCAGGGGGAAAGCGGCTACACCTTC
>NA|TRBV11-2|NA|TRBJ2-7
CASSLEMASNYEQYF
TGTGCCAGCAGCTTAGAGATGGCTAGCAACTACGAGCAGTACTTC
>many|TRBV7-8|NA|TRBJ1-2
CASSHTPVVDGYTF
TGTGCCAGCAGCCATACACCCGTGGTCGATGGCTACACCTTC
>many|TRBV12-3/TRBV12-4|NA|TRBJ1-2
CASSPFRHVNYGYTF
TGTGCCAGCAGCCCCTTTAGACACGTTAACTATGGCTACACCTTC